This entry is about one TCR beta chain. The CDR3 has 14 amino acids. V lost 5 bases, J lost 3 bases, and 11 bases lay in between. Germline CDR1 is MNHNY and CDR2 is SVGAGI (reference sequence). The data derive from a study of blood T cell repertoires in COVID-19. The method was immunoSEQ multiplex PCR; TCRdb's version includes in-frame clones alone and lacks a portion of them. The data contain 120,000 to 150,000 clones, 80% to 90% of them singletons. The chain combines TRBV6-6 with TRBJ1-3, with a weak D call TRBD1 (5 bases). What was sequenced was peripheral blood. This sequence was found in a human donor in a cohort sampled during active COVID-19. CDR3 coding DNA: TGTGCCAGCAGTCAGACAGTACTTGGAAACACCATATATTTT. Encoded protein: CASSQTVLGNTIYF.